The subject of this entry is one T cell receptor beta chain. Its antigen is unknown. Assay used: immunoSEQ multiplex PCR; TCRdb lists only in-frame clones, some missing. This table holds about 120,000 clones, about 91% found once. The donors were in the approximately 110-subject validation cohort; that cohort was separate from the approximately 700-subject first cohort. This entry is derived from a study of cytomegalovirus exposure and HLA in healthy donors. Study results and caveats: Among TCR sequences, most were rare, though some public TCRs appeared in many donors.

CDR1 is SGHVS and CDR2 is FQNEAQ in the germline V gene. Trimming removed 5 bases from V and 0 bases from J; junction bases left unmatched: 9. The CDR3 length is 18 residues. This TCR derives from a man younger than 35 in good health and CMV-seronegative. This chain connects TRBV7-8 to TRBJ2-7; TRBD2 matches 14 bases. Source material: PBMCs. The CDR3 bases are TGTGCCAGCAGCGCACCGGGACTAGCGGGAGAGCTCTCCTACGAGCAGTACTTC. Amino acid sequence: CASSAPGLAGELSYEQYF.